These 30 T cell receptor beta chains originate from one sample sequenced in a study of blood T cell repertoires in COVID-19. This table comes from immunoSEQ multiplex PCR, and its TCRdb copy is limited to in-frame clones, with some not included. The sample gives over 250,000 clones, about 89% of which show up once; roughly 2.6% is in the top ten. The sample was PBMCs or T cells enriched from blood (not recorded which). The receptor source for this set is a woman aged 18-35 years who had recovered from COVID-19.

The chain recombines TRBV2 with TRBJ1-1, with D maybe TRBD1 (5 bases). Per the germline V gene, CDR1 is SNHLY and CDR2 is FYNNEI. CDR3 length: 13 amino acids. Trimming removed 4 bases at V and 0 bases at J, with 6 bases between. CDR3 protein: CASSGQMNTEAFF. The DNA for the CDR3 is TGTGCCAGCAGTGGACAGATGAACACTGAAGCTTTCTTT.

This chain links TRBV6-2 or TRBV6-3 with TRBJ1-4; 7 nucleotides match TRBD1. The CDR3 has 14 residues. Trimming cost V 2 bases and J 8 bases; bases outside gene matches: 5. Germline loops: CDR1 MNHEY, CDR2 SVGEGT. The CDR3 sequence is CASSYEGQSEKLFF. CDR3 DNA: TGTGCCAGCAGTTACGAGGGACAGTCGGAAAAACTGTTTTTT.

The J gene is TRBJ2-1, the V gene TRBV4-3, with a tentative D call TRBD2 (6 bases). The CDR3 extends over 16 amino acids. V was cut by 0 bases and J by 0 bases, with 9 bases left in between. Germline V lookup: CDR1 LGHNA, CDR2 YSLEER. The CDR3 DNA is TGCGCCAGCAGCCAAGATTCCGGGGGCTCCTACAATGAGCAGTTCTTC. It specifies CASSQDSGGSYNEQFF.

This chain joins TRBV12-3 or TRBV12-4 and TRBJ2-4, with D unresolved. The V end was cut by 3 bases, the J end by 8 bases, with 11 bases between. The CDR3 contains 13 residues. CDR3 coding DNA: TGTGCCAGCAGTTTTAAAGGCGAGGACATTCAGTACTTC. Its protein is CASSFKGEDIQYF.

This clone was counted a few times. The V gene is TRBV9, the J gene TRBJ2-3; TRBD2 matches at 9 bases. With V trimmed by 0 bases and J by 4 bases, 6 bases remained unmatched. CDR1 and CDR2 from the germline V gene are SGDLS and YYNGEE. The CDR3 has 16 amino acids. The DNA for the CDR3 is TGTGCCAGCAGCGTAGCTACGGGGACTAGCCCAGATACGCAGTATTTT. It specifies CASSVATGTSPDTQYF.

The chain combines TRBV7-9 with TRBJ2-7; D gene unclear. The CDR3 extends over 13 amino acids. Germline V gene data show CDR1 as SEHNR and CDR2 as FQNEAQ (reference sequence). V was cut by 5 bases and J by 0 bases, with 8 bases left in between. CDR3 in amino acids: CASSPQDSYEQYF. CDR3 nucleotides: TGTGCCAGCAGCCCGCAGGACTCCTACGAGCAGTACTTC.

The J gene is TRBJ2-5, the V gene TRBV5-5; 10 nucleotides agree with TRBD1. The ends lost 4 bases at V and 1 base at J; junction bases unmatched: 7. From germline, CDR1 is SGHKS and CDR2 YYEKEE (reference sequence). The CDR3 has 16 amino acids. For the CDR3, the DNA is TGTGCCAGCAGCCGGCGACAGGGGGCGACCCAAGAGACCCAGTACTTC. It is translated as CASSRRQGATQETQYF.

The chain joins TRBV9 to TRBJ2-1; 9 positions agree with TRBD2. The CDR3 covers 16 residues. Germline assignment: CDR1 SGDLS and CDR2 YYNGEE. V lost 0 bases and J lost 12; bases outside the gene matches: 13. The DNA of the CDR3 is TGTGCCAGCAGCGTAGGTGCGGGAGGGCGCCCGTTAGGGCAGTTCTTC. It is translated as CASSVGAGGRPLGQFF.

This CDR3 reads CASSKRGGRETQYF. In nucleotides, the CDR3 is TGTGCCAGCAGTAAGCGGGGGGGCCGCGAGACCCAGTACTTC. This chain connects TRBV6-2 or TRBV6-3 to TRBJ2-5; TRBD2 matches 10 bases. Germline lookup yields CDR1 MNHEY and CDR2 SVGEGT. This CDR3 region has 14 residues. V lost 5 bases to trimming and J lost 5 bases; unmatched junction nucleotides: 5.

This chain connects TRBV3-1 (or the pseudogene TRBV3-2) to TRBJ2-3, with TRBD2 identical over 14 bases. CDR1 is LGHDT and CDR2 is YNNKEL in the germline V gene (reference sequence). V lost 4 bases to trimming and J lost 3 bases; unmatched junction nucleotides: 3. This CDR3 spans 16 amino acids. In DNA, the CDR3 is TGTGCCAGCAGCCCCGGACTAGCGGGGGGAACAGATACGCAGTATTTT. Residues: CASSPGLAGGTDTQYF.

The V gene is TRBV13, the J gene TRBJ2-1, with D tentatively TRBD2 (6 bases). V lost 0 bases, J lost 5 bases, and 11 bases lay in between. CDR1 is PRHDT and CDR2 is FYEKMQ in the germline V gene (reference sequence). The length of the CDR3 is 15 residues. In nucleotides, the CDR3 is TGTGCCAGCAGCTTAGGCTTGGGGGGTAACAATGAGCAGTTCTTC. It specifies CASSLGLGGNNEQFF.

This sequence joins TRBV10-1 and TRBJ2-5, with D tentatively TRBD1 (5 bases). The V and J ends lost 6 bases and 4 bases respectively, with 9 bases between them. Germline V gene data show CDR1 as WNHNN and CDR2 as SYGVQD (reference sequence). This CDR3 region has 12 residues. CDR3: CASRVQGETQYF. CDR3 nucleotides: TGCGCCAGCAGGGTTCAGGGAGAGACCCAGTACTTC.

V and J are TRBV7-6 and TRBJ1-5, with a tentative D call TRBD1 (5 bases). Trimming removed 0 bases from V and 0 bases from J, with 9 bases in between. The length of the CDR3 is 16 residues. Germline CDR1 reads SGHVS; CDR2 reads FNYEAQ. In nucleotides, the CDR3 is TGTGCCAGCAGCTTAGCAAGCAGGGATAGCAATCAGCCCCAGCATTTT. The encoded protein is CASSLASRDSNQPQHF. The full variable domain, with the rest looked up from reference TRBV7-6 and TRBJ1-5, is GAGVSQSPRYKVTKRGQDVALRCDPISGHVSLYWYRQALGQGPEFLTYFNYEAQQDKSGLPNDRFSAERPEGSISTLTIQRTEQRDSAMYRCASSLASRDSNQPQHFGDGTRLSIL.

The chain is built from TRBV4-3 and TRBJ1-4; 7 bases fit TRBD1. V dropped 1 base and J dropped 4; count of bases not matched to a gene: 9. The CDR3 loop spans 17 amino acids. Germline CDR1 reads LGHNA; CDR2 reads YSLEER. In DNA form, the CDR3 reads TGCGCCAGCAGCCAAGGGAGGGGGCCGGGAATTAATGAAAAACTGTTTTTT. This encodes CASSQGRGPGINEKLFF.

The CDR3 region has the DNA TGTGCCAGCACCCCAAGGCAGGGTAGCTCCTACGAGCAGTACTTC. This translates into CASTPRQGSSYEQYF. The chain employs TRBV6-6 and TRBJ2-7, with D possibly TRBD1 on 5 matching bases. The CDR3 sequence is 15 residues long. V was clipped by 7 bases and J by 0 bases, with 16 bases between them. Germline V gene data show CDR1 as MNHNY and CDR2 as SVGAGI (reference sequence).

The chain employs TRBV10-2 and TRBJ2-2, with 7 bases matching TRBD2. Germline CDR1 is WSHSY and CDR2 is SAAADI. J was trimmed by 5 bases and V by 8 bases; bases with no gene match: 5. This CDR3 is built from 13 residues. The CDR3 loop reads CASVKGGTGELFF. DNA of the CDR3: TGCGCCAGCGTGAAGGGAGGGACCGGGGAGCTGTTTTTT.

In this sample, this clone turned up a few times. This chain joins TRBV27 and TRBJ1-6; 9 bases fit TRBD1. The CDR3 consists of 16 residues. Germline assignment: CDR1 MNHEY and CDR2 SMNVEV (reference sequence). Trimming cost V 2 bases and J 8 bases; bases outside gene matches: 7. CDR3 in amino acids: CASSLLDRGVYSPLHF. The CDR3 bases are TGTGCCAGCAGTTTACTGGACAGGGGCGTCTATTCACCCCTCCACTTT.

The V gene is TRBV9, the J gene TRBJ1-4; maybe TRBD1 (5 bases). The CDR3 totals 15 residues. The V and J ends lost 4 bases and 3 bases respectively, with 13 bases between them. Per the germline V gene, CDR1 is SGDLS and CDR2 is YYNGEE. The DNA for the CDR3 is TGTGCCAGCAGCCCCCGACGGGGGGCTAATGAAAAACTGTTTTTT. Protein: CASSPRRGANEKLFF.

This chain joins TRBV27 and TRBJ1-5; D gene unclear. Deletions cut 2 bases from V and 9 bases from J, with 17 bases between. Germline-derived CDR1 and CDR2 are MNHEY and SMNVEV (reference sequence). The length of the CDR3 is 15 residues. CDR3 protein: CASSLREGGQWPQHF. DNA of the CDR3: TGTGCCAGCAGTTTAAGGGAAGGAGGCCAGTGGCCCCAGCATTTT.

The chain joins TRBV10-3 to TRBJ2-3; TRBD2 might be the D (7 bases). The CDR3 extends over 15 amino acids. Germline V lookup: CDR1 ENHRY, CDR2 SYGVKD. V lost 2 bases, J lost 4 bases, and 13 bases lay in between. The CDR3 reads CAISEVMGGPDTQYF. The CDR3 DNA reads as TGTGCCATCAGTGAGGTAATGGGGGGGCCAGATACGCAGTATTTT.

The chain carries TRBV21-1 and TRBJ1-2; the table's D call of TRBD1 was not tested on the DNA. TRBV21-1 is a known pseudogene. This CDR3 has 15 residues. DNA of the CDR3: TGTGCCAGCAGCACTGAATGGGTAGACAGGGATGGCTACACCTTC. Protein product: CASSTEWVDRDGYTF.

The rearrangement links TRBV24-1 to TRBJ2-7; TRBD1 might be the D (5 bases). The CDR3 is 14 amino acids. Germline-derived CDR1 and CDR2 are KGHDR and SFDVKD. Trimming shortened V by 5 bases and J by 5 bases, and 15 bases separated the two germline ends. CDR3 residues: CATSGTKASNEQYF. CDR3 sequence (DNA): TGTGCCACCAGTGGGACAAAGGCCTCGAACGAGCAGTACTTC.

The rearrangement joins TRBV14 to TRBJ2-6, with D maybe TRBD2 (6 bases). The CDR3 contains 17 residues. V was clipped by 2 bases and J by 2 bases, with 13 bases between them. Germline values: CDR1 SGHDN, CDR2 FVKESK. CDR3 coding DNA: TGTGCCAGCAGCCAAAACCCGCCGGGGGCTGGGGCCAACGTCCTGACTTTC. Amino acids: CASSQNPPGAGANVLTF.

This chain joins TRBV6-5 and TRBJ2-3; 9 bases match TRBD2. Germline V gene sequence: CDR1 MNHEY, CDR2 SVGAGI. This CDR3 has 14 residues. Trimming removed 4 bases from V and 5 bases from J; junction bases left unmatched: 4. The DNA for the CDR3 is TGTGCCAGCAGTTCTAGCGGGGAGGGAGATACGCAGTATTTT. Protein sequence: CASSSSGEGDTQYF.

The CDR3 DNA sequence: TGTGCCAGCAGCACAATGGTCGGGACAGATACGCAGTATTTT. This translates into CASSTMVGTDTQYF. The rearrangement joins TRBV11-2 to TRBJ2-3, with no clear D. The germline V and J ends were trimmed by 5 bases and 3 bases, with 12 bases remaining between them. The length of the CDR3 is 14 residues. Per the germline V gene, CDR1 is SGHAT and CDR2 is FQNNGV.

The rearrangement uses TRBV10-1 and TRBJ2-1; possible D gene TRBD2, 6 bases. Trimming took 8 bases from V and 0 from J, leaving 17 bases between them. The CDR3 runs to 16 residues. Germline-derived CDR1 and CDR2 are WNHNN and SYGVQD (reference sequence). CDR3 DNA: TGCGCCAGCCACGGGGGAGAGATACTCTCCTACAATGAGCAGTTCTTC. This codes for CASHGGEILSYNEQFF.

CDR3 sequence: CASSPNSGTQYF. CDR3 bases: TGTGCCAGCAGCCCCAACTCAGGGACCCAGTACTTC. The chain carries TRBV9 and TRBJ2-5; D ambiguous. Trimming left V 4 bases short and J 7 bases short, with 11 bases between. The CDR3 spans 12 residues. Per germline, CDR1 SGDLS and CDR2 YYNGEE.

This clone occurred a few times. CDR3 sequence reads: CASSDGQNSGNTIYF. The CDR3 DNA reads as TGTGCCAGCAGCGATGGACAGAACTCTGGAAACACCATATATTTT. V and J are TRBV5-6 and TRBJ1-3, with D perhaps matching TRBD1 (6 bases). Trimming took 4 bases from V and 0 from J, leaving 11 bases between them. CDR3 length equals 15 residues. Germline V lookup: CDR1 SGHDT, CDR2 YYEEEE.

V is TRBV5-6 and J is TRBJ1-3, with D hard to call. The CDR3 consists of 12 residues. V gave up 4 bases and J gave up 3 bases, with 5 bases separating them. Looked up from germline, CDR1 is SGHDT and CDR2 is YYEEEE. The CDR3 sequence is CASSQLGNTIYF. As DNA, the CDR3 is TGTGCCAGCAGCCAACTTGGAAACACCATATATTTT.

This rearrangement joins TRBV9 to TRBJ2-3; 7 bases match TRBD2. Germline CDR1 SGDLS, CDR2 YYNGEE. The CDR3 has 16 amino acids. The J segment lost 5 bases and the V segment lost 0 bases, leaving 9 bases of the junction unmatched. The chain's CDR3 is CASSVAPLGGGDTQYF. In nucleotides, the CDR3 is TGTGCCAGCAGCGTAGCTCCATTGGGGGGGGGAGATACGCAGTATTTT.